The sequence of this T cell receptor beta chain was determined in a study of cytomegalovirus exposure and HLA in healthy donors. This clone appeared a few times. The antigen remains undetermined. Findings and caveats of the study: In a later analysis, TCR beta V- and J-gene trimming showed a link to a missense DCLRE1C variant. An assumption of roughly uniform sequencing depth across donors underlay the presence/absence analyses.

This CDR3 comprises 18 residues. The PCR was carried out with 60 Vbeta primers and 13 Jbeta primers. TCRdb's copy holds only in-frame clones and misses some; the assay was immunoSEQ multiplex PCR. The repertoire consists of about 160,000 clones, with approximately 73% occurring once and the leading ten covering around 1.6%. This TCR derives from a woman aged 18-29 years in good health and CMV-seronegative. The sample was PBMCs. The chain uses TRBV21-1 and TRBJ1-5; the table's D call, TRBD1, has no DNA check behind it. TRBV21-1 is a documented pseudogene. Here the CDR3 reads CASSKEGDTGPLEEPQHF. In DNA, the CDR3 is TGTGCCAGCAGCAAAGAGGGGGACACCGGACCTTTGGAAGAGCCCCAGCATTTT.